These 23 T cell receptor beta chains share one sample of origin, sequenced in a study of blood T cell repertoires in COVID-19. Here immunoSEQ multiplex PCR was the method, and the copy in TCRdb shows in-frame clones only, minus some. The sample contains around 190,000 clones, about four fifths of which appear only once. Source material: peripheral blood. These receptor sequences come from a man between 60 and 70 years old with acute or convalescent COVID-19.

The gene calls are TRBV13 and TRBJ2-7; 7 bases line up with TRBD1. From germline, CDR1 is PRHDT and CDR2 FYEKMQ (reference sequence). The CDR3 loop spans 15 amino acids. J gave up 0 bases and V 2 bases, and 4 bases lay outside the gene matches. The CDR3 protein is CASSLHRDSSYEQYF. In DNA form, the CDR3 reads TGTGCCAGCAGCTTACATCGGGACAGCTCCTACGAGCAGTACTTC.

This chain joins TRBV7-2 and TRBJ1-1; D uncertain. Per the germline V gene, CDR1 is SGHTA and CDR2 is FQGNSA. The CDR3 extends over 14 amino acids. V was pared by 2 bases and J by 0 bases, with 7 bases between. The CDR3 protein is CASSLLAMNTEAFF. The CDR3 nucleotides are TGTGCCAGCAGCTTACTTGCTATGAACACTGAAGCTTTCTTT.

This clone came up a few times. The genes are TRBV12-5 and TRBJ1-5; no firm D call. CDR3 length: 12 amino acids. Between the trimmed V and J ends, which lost 5 bases and 4 bases, there was a span of 6 bases. The germline CDR1 and CDR2 sequences are LGHNT and FRNRAP. CDR3 loop: CASGINNQPQHF. The CDR3 DNA sequence: TGTGCTAGTGGTATAAATAATCAGCCCCAGCATTTT.

DNA of the CDR3: TGTGCCAGCATCCAGATGGGGGCCAGGCAGGAGCAGTACTTC. Translated: CASIQMGARQEQYF. The chain uses TRBV2 and TRBJ2-7; TRBD1 might be the D (6 bases). Deletions cut 7 bases from V and 7 bases from J, with 20 bases between. The CDR3 totals 14 residues. Germline V gene data show CDR1 as SNHLY and CDR2 as FYNNEI.

V and J are TRBV5-8 and TRBJ1-5; D is undetermined. V lost 4 bases to trimming and J lost 2 bases, with 10 bases between them. Germline V gene data show CDR1 as SGHTS and CDR2 as YDEGEE. This CDR3 spans 14 amino acids. CDR3 nucleotides: TGTGCCAGCAGCCCCCGGGTAGGCAATCAGCCCCAGCATTTT. This translates into CASSPRVGNQPQHF.

The gene calls are TRBV9 and TRBJ2-1; 10 nucleotides line up with TRBD2. With V trimmed by 0 bases and J by 8 bases, 5 bases remained unmatched. Per germline, CDR1 SGDLS and CDR2 YYNGEE. There are 15 residues in the CDR3. The CDR3 reads CASSVGAGGPDEQFF. In nucleotides, the CDR3 is TGTGCCAGCAGCGTAGGAGCGGGGGGGCCAGATGAGCAGTTCTTC. Combining the CDR3 with reference TRBV9 and TRBJ2-1 gives the whole variable domain DSGVTQTPKHLITATGQRVTLRCSPRSGDLSVYWYQQSLDQGLQFLIQYYNGEERAKGNILERFSAQQFPDLHSELNLSSLELGDSALYFCASSVGAGGPDEQFFGPGTRLTVL.

There are a few counts of this clone. The CDR3 spells CASSWAAAGSGNTIYF. The CDR3 DNA reads TGTGCCAGCAGTTGGGCCGCGGCGGGCTCTGGAAACACCATATATTTT. The chain has TRBV2 and TRBJ1-3; D not certain. This CDR3 has 16 residues. V was cut by 5 bases and J by 0 bases, with 14 bases left in between. Germline assignment: CDR1 SNHLY and CDR2 FYNNEI.

V gene TRBV5-1 combines with J gene TRBJ1-3; D is unclear. Germline CDR1 is SGHRS and CDR2 is YFSETQ. V lost 2 bases and J lost 0, with 12 bases in between. This CDR3 spans 16 amino acids. The CDR3 DNA follows: TGCGCCAGCAGCTTAGAAGCCCTAAGCTCTGGAAACACCATATATTTT. Translation gives CASSLEALSSGNTIYF.

The chain combines TRBV7-8 with TRBJ2-1; 8 positions agree with TRBD1. Germline assignment: CDR1 SGHVS and CDR2 FQNEAQ. The CDR3 has 16 residues. The ends lost 7 bases at V and 3 bases at J; junction bases unmatched: 11. CDR3 nucleotide sequence: TGTGCCAGCAAACAACTTGGGACAGGCCTCTACAATGAGCAGTTCTTC. It yields the protein CASKQLGTGLYNEQFF.

A single count supports this clone. The chain carries TRBV7-6 and TRBJ2-3, with 10 bases identical to TRBD2. The germline V gene has CDR1 SGHVS and CDR2 FNYEAQ. There are 14 residues in the CDR3. V lost 5 bases to trimming and J lost 5 bases; unmatched junction nucleotides: 4. CDR3: CASSASGSGDTQYF. In DNA, the CDR3 is TGTGCCAGCAGCGCTAGCGGGAGCGGAGATACGCAGTATTTT. Looking up the rest from reference TRBV7-6 and TRBJ2-3 gives the full variable domain: GAGVSQSPRYKVTKRGQDVALRCDPISGHVSLYWYRQALGQGPEFLTYFNYEAQQDKSGLPNDRFSAERPEGSISTLTIQRTEQRDSAMYRCASSASGSGDTQYFGPGTRLTVL.

The chain uses TRBV2 and TRBJ2-3, with D maybe TRBD1 (5 bases). The germline V gene encodes CDR1 SNHLY and CDR2 FYNNEI. Trimming stripped 8 bases from V and 2 bases from J, with 14 bases between. The CDR3 totals 14 residues. CDR3 amino acids: CASADRQFTDTQYF. CDR3 bases: TGTGCCAGCGCTGACAGACAGTTCACAGATACGCAGTATTTT.

This chain uses TRBV24-1 with TRBJ2-5; D might be TRBD1 (5 bases). The CDR3 spans 13 residues. Trimming removed 10 bases from V and 5 bases from J, with 16 bases in between. Per germline, CDR1 KGHDR and CDR2 SFDVKD. The CDR3 is CATESRVGETQYF. CDR3 bases: TGTGCCACAGAGAGCAGGGTTGGGGAGACCCAGTACTTC.

This clone has only a few counts. This chain links TRBV7-9 with TRBJ2-1, with D perhaps matching TRBD1 (6 bases). Trimming removed 5 bases at V and 4 bases at J, with 15 bases between. Germline loops: CDR1 SEHNR, CDR2 FQNEAQ (reference sequence). The CDR3 runs to 15 residues. CDR3 residues: CASSPGQWGYNEQFF. CDR3 bases: TGTGCCAGCAGCCCTGGACAGTGGGGATACAATGAGCAGTTCTTC.

This clone was counted between two and nine times. This chain connects TRBV6-1 to TRBJ2-1; 8 bases match TRBD2. Germline V lookup: CDR1 MNHNS, CDR2 SASEGT. Germline trimming cut 1 base from V and 6 bases from J; bases unmatched to any gene: 5. The CDR3 has 15 residues. The CDR3 sequence is CASSEVPGGLNEQFF. CDR3 sequence (DNA): TGTGCCAGCAGTGAAGTGCCGGGGGGGCTCAATGAGCAGTTCTTC.

V and J are TRBV5-1 and TRBJ1-4, with D unresolved. With 0 bases removed from V and 7 bases from J, the gap between germline ends came to 10 bases. The CDR3 covers 14 residues. The germline CDR1 and CDR2 sequences are SGHRS and YFSETQ. The CDR3 DNA reads as TGCGCCAGCAGCTTGGCCGGGATGGGTGAAAAACTGTTTTTT. Translated: CASSLAGMGEKLFF.

This clone showed up just once. This sequence joins TRBV28 and TRBJ2-7; a weak D match, TRBD1 (6 bases). Germline lookup yields CDR1 MDHEN and CDR2 SYDVKM. The V end was cut by 6 bases, the J end by 1 base, with 13 bases between. This CDR3 is built from 14 residues. The CDR3 loop is CASSLGARSYEQYF. CDR3 sequence (DNA): TGTGCCAGCAGCCTGGGGGCCAGATCCTACGAGCAGTACTTC. Together with reference TRBV28 and TRBJ2-7, the CDR3 gives the full variable domain: DVKVTQSSRYLVKRTGEKVFLECVQDMDHENMFWYRQDPGLGLRLIYFSYDVKMKEKGDIPEGYSVSREKKERFSLILESASTNQTSMYLCASSLGARSYEQYFGPGTRLTVT.

The chain links TRBV5-6 to TRBJ2-3; D is undetermined. CDR1 is SGHDT, CDR2 YYEEEE, per germline. The ends were cut back, 0 bases at V and 2 bases at J, with 7 bases in the middle. This CDR3 is built from 14 residues. CDR3 residues: CASSLELFTDTQYF. In DNA form, the CDR3 reads TGTGCCAGCAGCTTGGAACTTTTCACAGATACGCAGTATTTT.

This clone was found once. This chain joins TRBV5-1 and TRBJ2-1; 8 bases agree with TRBD1. Germline loops: CDR1 SGHRS, CDR2 YFSETQ. V was clipped by 4 bases and J by 6 bases; unmatched bases: 15. The CDR3 sequence is 17 residues long. Here the CDR3 reads CASSPGTGRVTSNEQFF. DNA of the CDR3: TGCGCCAGCAGCCCGGGGACAGGCCGCGTTACCAGCAATGAGCAGTTCTTC.

This clone was detected a few times. In DNA, the CDR3 is TGTGCCACCAGTGACTTGACTAGCGGGAGAGGCGATGAGCAGTTCTTC. Translating gives CATSDLTSGRGDEQFF. The chain employs TRBV24-1 and TRBJ2-1; 12 bases match TRBD2. The germline V gene encodes CDR1 KGHDR and CDR2 SFDVKD. The V segment lost 4 bases and the J segment 8 bases; nucleotides outside the gene matches: 8. This CDR3 spans 16 amino acids.

The chain is built from TRBV4-2 and TRBJ2-1, with D unresolved. There are 16 residues in the CDR3. The V and J ends lost 0 bases and 4 bases respectively, with 13 bases between them. The germline V gene has CDR1 LGHNA and CDR2 YNFKEQ. CDR3 sequence: CASSQETVLEYNEQFF. CDR3 bases: TGTGCCAGCAGCCAAGAAACAGTCCTCGAATACAATGAGCAGTTCTTC.

The chain links TRBV25-1 to TRBJ1-2; D is perhaps TRBD1 (5 bases). Germline V gene lookup returns CDR1 MGHDK and CDR2 SYGVNS. This CDR3 spans 16 amino acids. The V end was cut by 0 bases, the J end by 0 bases, with 11 bases between. The CDR3 reads CASSEYTSGTNYGYTF. As DNA, the CDR3 is TGTGCCAGCAGTGAATACACATCAGGGACTAACTATGGCTACACCTTC.

The chain recombines TRBV27 with TRBJ1-2; the match to TRBD1 covers 8 bases. The CDR3 totals 14 residues. The V segment lost 2 bases and the J segment 8 bases; nucleotides outside the gene matches: 7. From germline, CDR1 is MNHEY and CDR2 SMNVEV (reference sequence). CDR3 sequence: CASSLRQGAGGYTF. The CDR3 region has the DNA TGTGCCAGCAGTTTAAGGCAGGGGGCGGGCGGCTACACCTTC.

This chain links TRBV28 with TRBJ1-6; 7 bases are a match to TRBD1. This CDR3 is 15 amino acids long. CDR1 and CDR2 from the germline V gene are MDHEN and SYDVKM. J lost 6 bases, V lost 6 bases, and 8 bases had no gene match. In DNA form, the CDR3 reads TGTGCCAGCAGGGCGGACAGGACTCTTAATTCACCCCTCCACTTT. It codes for CASRADRTLNSPLHF.